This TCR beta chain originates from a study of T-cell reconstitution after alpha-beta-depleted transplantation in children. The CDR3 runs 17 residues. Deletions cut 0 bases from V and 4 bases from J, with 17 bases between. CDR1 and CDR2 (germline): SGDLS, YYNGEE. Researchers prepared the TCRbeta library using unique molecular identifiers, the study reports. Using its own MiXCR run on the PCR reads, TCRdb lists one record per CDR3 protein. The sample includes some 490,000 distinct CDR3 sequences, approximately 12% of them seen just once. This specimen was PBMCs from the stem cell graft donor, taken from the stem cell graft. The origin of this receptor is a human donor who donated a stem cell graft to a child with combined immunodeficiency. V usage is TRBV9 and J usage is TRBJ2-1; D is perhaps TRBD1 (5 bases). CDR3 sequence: CASSVGRGDIGYNEQFF. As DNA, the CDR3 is TGTGCCAGCAGCGTAGGTAGGGGCGACATAGGATACAATGAGCAGTTCTTC. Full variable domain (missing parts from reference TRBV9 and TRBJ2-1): DSGVTQTPKHLITATGQRVTLRCSPRSGDLSVYWYQQSLDQGLQFLIQYYNGEERAKGNILERFSAQQFPDLHSELNLSSLELGDSALYFCASSVGRGDIGYNEQFFGPGTRLTVL.